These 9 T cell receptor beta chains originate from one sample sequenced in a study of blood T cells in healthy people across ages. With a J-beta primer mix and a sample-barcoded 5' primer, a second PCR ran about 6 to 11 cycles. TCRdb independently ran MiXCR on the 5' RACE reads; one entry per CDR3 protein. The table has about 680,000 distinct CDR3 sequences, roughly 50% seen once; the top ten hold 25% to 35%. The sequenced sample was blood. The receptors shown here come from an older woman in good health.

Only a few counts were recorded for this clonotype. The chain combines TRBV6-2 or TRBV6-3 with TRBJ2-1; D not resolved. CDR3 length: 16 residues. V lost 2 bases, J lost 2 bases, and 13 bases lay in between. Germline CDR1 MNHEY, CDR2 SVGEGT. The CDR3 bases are TGTGCCAGCAGTTACGAAGAGCTAACTGCCTACAATGAGCAGTTCTTC. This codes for CASSYEELTAYNEQFF.

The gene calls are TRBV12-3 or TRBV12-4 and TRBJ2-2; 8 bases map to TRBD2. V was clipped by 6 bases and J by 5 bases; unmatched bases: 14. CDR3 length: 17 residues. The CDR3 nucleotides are TGTGCCAGCAGGCGGGGAGCGGGAGCAGCAGGAACCGGGGAGCTGTTTTTT. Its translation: CASRRGAGAAGTGELFF.

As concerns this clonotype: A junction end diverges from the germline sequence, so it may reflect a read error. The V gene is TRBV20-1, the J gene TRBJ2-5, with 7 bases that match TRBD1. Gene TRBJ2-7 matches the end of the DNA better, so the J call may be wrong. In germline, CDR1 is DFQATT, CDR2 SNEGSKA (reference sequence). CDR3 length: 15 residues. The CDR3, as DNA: TGCAGTGCTAGAGACCCGGTGGACAGGTCCTCCGAGCAGTACTTC. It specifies CSARDPVDRSSEQYF.

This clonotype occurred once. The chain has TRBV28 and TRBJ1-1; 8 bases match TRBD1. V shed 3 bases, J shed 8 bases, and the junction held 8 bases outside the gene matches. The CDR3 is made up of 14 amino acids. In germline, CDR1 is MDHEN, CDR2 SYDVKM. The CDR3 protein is CASSLGTGRREAFF. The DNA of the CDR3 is TGTGCCAGCAGTTTGGGGACAGGCCGACGCGAAGCTTTCTTT.

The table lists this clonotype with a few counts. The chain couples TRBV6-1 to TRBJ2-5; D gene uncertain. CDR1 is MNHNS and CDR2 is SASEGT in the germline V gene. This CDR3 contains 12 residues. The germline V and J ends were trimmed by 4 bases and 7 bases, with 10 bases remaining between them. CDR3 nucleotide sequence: TGTGCCAGCAGTGGAACCCGAGGGACCCAGTACTTC. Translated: CASSGTRGTQYF.

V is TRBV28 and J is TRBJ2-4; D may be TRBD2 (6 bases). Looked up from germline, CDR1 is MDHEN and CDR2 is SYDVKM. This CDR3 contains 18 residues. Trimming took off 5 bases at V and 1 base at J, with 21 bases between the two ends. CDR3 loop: CASSPQARVGLAKNIQYF. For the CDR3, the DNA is TGTGCCAGCAGTCCCCAGGCCCGTGTGGGACTGGCCAAAAACATTCAGTACTTC. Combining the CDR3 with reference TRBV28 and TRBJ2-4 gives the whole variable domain DVKVTQSSRYLVKRTGEKVFLECVQDMDHENMFWYRQDPGLGLRLIYFSYDVKMKEKGDIPEGYSVSREKKERFSLILESASTNQTSMYLCASSPQARVGLAKNIQYFGAGTRLSVL.

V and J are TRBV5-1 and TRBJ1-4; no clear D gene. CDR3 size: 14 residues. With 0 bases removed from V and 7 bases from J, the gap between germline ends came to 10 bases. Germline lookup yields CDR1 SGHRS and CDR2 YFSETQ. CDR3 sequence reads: CASSLDSLSEKLFF. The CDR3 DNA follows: TGCGCCAGCAGCTTGGACAGTCTTTCTGAAAAACTGTTTTTT.

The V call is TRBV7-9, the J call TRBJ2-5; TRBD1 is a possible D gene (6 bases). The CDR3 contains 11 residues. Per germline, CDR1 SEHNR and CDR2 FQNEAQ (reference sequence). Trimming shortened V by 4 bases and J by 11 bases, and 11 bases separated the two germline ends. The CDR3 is CASSSARGQYF. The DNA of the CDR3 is TGTGCCAGCAGCTCAGCAAGGGGGCAGTACTTC.

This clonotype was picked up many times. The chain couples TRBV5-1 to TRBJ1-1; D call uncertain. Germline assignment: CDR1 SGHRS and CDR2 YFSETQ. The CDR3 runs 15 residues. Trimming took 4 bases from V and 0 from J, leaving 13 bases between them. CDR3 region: CASSRMSTVNTEAFF. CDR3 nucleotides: TGCGCCAGCAGCCGAATGAGTACAGTGAACACTGAAGCTTTCTTT.